The rows below give T cell receptor beta chains drawn from one sample of a study of T cells after yellow fever vaccination. TCRdb recomputed calls from the 5' RACE reads with MiXCR, one row per CDR3 protein. The sample lists around 500,000 distinct CDR3 sequences; 21% were seen once. The sample consisted of PBMCs, taken 20 to 25 days after the first yellow fever vaccination. These receptors all stem from a young man who received the YFV17D yellow fever vaccine. CDR3s leave out the opening cysteine and the closing phenylalanine or tryptophan. The D gene is left open where the match is weak.

j_call | d_call | v_call | cdr3_aa
TRBJ1-1 | - | TRBV12-3/TRBV12-4 | ASSSGFEAF
TRBJ2-1 | TRBD2 | TRBV4-2 | ASSPRTSGGAYNEQF
TRBJ1-2 | - | TRBV19 | ASSKTASYGYT
TRBJ1-5 | - | TRBV20-1 | SASSRGGQPQH
TRBJ2-5 | TRBD2 | TRBV5-1 | ASSPSSGGQETQY
TRBJ2-5 | - | TRBV7-2 | ASSQWGQETQY
TRBJ2-3 | - | TRBV11-1 | ASSPGWVVLRDRTDTQY
TRBJ2-3 | TRBD2 | TRBV6-1 | ASSLSSSGGSDTQY
TRBJ2-3 | - | TRBV7-2 | ASSTGGAEDTQY
TRBJ2-1 | TRBD2 | TRBV20-1 | SARAQRGGLGEQF
TRBJ2-2 | TRBD2 | TRBV20-1 | SAREPRAWRGVNTGELF
TRBJ1-6 | - | TRBV12-3/TRBV12-4 | ASKHGRNNSPLH
TRBJ2-1 | TRBD1 | TRBV7-8 | ASSSDFRGLMNEQF
TRBJ2-5 | - | TRBV25-1 | ASSGQVAQY
TRBJ2-3 | - | TRBV27 | ASSLSLPSDTQY
TRBJ2-3 | - | TRBV4-3 | ASSQELSSTGTDTQY
TRBJ1-5 | - | TRBV27 | ASSSEGYSNQPQH
TRBJ2-1 | TRBD2 | TRBV4-1 | ASSQPLAGIHNEQF
TRBJ1-1 | - | TRBV5-5 | ASSSGHFTLHTEAF
TRBJ2-2 | TRBD1 | TRBV6-1 | ASSRGQTGTGELF
TRBJ2-7 | - | TRBV4-3 | ASSQDAAGWINEQY
TRBJ2-5 | - | TRBV4-3 | ASSQGTLALERETQY